Listed below are T cell receptor beta chains from one sample, sequenced in a study of T cells in localized non-small cell lung cancer. Libraries were prepared by immunoSEQ multiplex PCR; TCRdb keeps only in-frame clonotypes and omits some of them. The table has about 21,000 clones, 85% to 90% seen once. The specimen comprised PBMCs, sampled before any cancer treatment. Receptors were obtained from a woman aged 35-70 years with stage II squamous cell lung carcinoma. The CDR3 runs from the conserved cysteine through the conserved F or W. A D gene is named only where the DNA matches it firmly. Size is omitted from some rows. Given values are once, few, many or a class for expanded clones.

clone size: -; V gene: TRBV5-1; D gene: -; J gene: TRBJ2-5; CDR3 protein: CASSSARGTGETQYF; CDR3 DNA: TGCGCCAGCAGCTCTGCTAGGGGGACCGGAGAGACCCAGTACTTC
clone size: few; V gene: TRBV5-1; D gene: -; J gene: TRBJ2-1; CDR3 protein: CASSLLPSGGEQFF; CDR3 DNA: TGCGCCAGCAGCTTGCTCCCCTCTGGGGGGGAGCAGTTCTTC
clone size: -; V gene: TRBV5-6; D gene: -; J gene: TRBJ2-7; CDR3 protein: CASSPVRDGEQYF; CDR3 DNA: TGTGCCAGCAGCCCCGTACGGGATGGCGAGCAGTACTTC
clone size: -; V gene: TRBV12-5; D gene: -; J gene: TRBJ2-2; CDR3 protein: CASGLVAGELFF; CDR3 DNA: TGTGCTAGTGGTTTGGTCGCCGGGGAGCTGTTTTTT
clone size: -; V gene: TRBV6-1; D gene: TRBD2; J gene: TRBJ2-3; CDR3 protein: CASSESGVTDTQYF; CDR3 DNA: TGTGCCAGCAGTGAAAGCGGGGTCACAGATACGCAGTATTTT
clone size: -; V gene: TRBV19; D gene: -; J gene: TRBJ1-3; CDR3 protein: CASSLPGSGNTIYF; CDR3 DNA: TGTGCCAGTAGCCTCCCGGGGTCCGGAAACACCATATATTTT
clone size: -; V gene: TRBV6-5; D gene: -; J gene: TRBJ1-2; CDR3 protein: CASSQRGIYGYTF; CDR3 DNA: TGTGCCAGCAGTCAACGGGGTATCTATGGCTACACCTTC
clone size: -; V gene: TRBV7-2; D gene: -; J gene: TRBJ2-5; CDR3 protein: CASSLGHQETQYF; CDR3 DNA: TGTGCCAGCAGCTTGGGACATCAAGAGACCCAGTACTTC
clone size: -; V gene: TRBV10-3; D gene: -; J gene: TRBJ2-3; CDR3 protein: CAISEPRSLTDTQYF; CDR3 DNA: TGTGCCATCAGTGAGCCAAGGTCCCTCACAGATACGCAGTATTTT
clone size: few; V gene: TRBV10-3; D gene: TRBD1; J gene: TRBJ1-2; CDR3 protein: CAISDIIQGAGGYTF; CDR3 DNA: TGTGCCATCAGTGATATCATTCAGGGGGCCGGAGGCTACACCTTC
clone size: -; V gene: TRBV14; D gene: TRBD2; J gene: TRBJ2-1; CDR3 protein: CASSQSGLAGYNEQFF; CDR3 DNA: TGTGCCAGCAGCCAATCGGGACTAGCGGGCTACAATGAGCAGTTCTTC
clone size: -; V gene: TRBV7-2; D gene: -; J gene: TRBJ2-3; CDR3 protein: CASSLRGGSSTDTQYF; CDR3 DNA: TGTGCCAGCAGCTTACGCGGCGGTTCTAGCACAGATACGCAGTATTTT
clone size: -; V gene: TRBV5-8; D gene: -; J gene: TRBJ1-4; CDR3 protein: CASSLGGTNDRLFF; CDR3 DNA: TGTGCCAGCAGCTTGGGGGGGACCAATGATCGACTGTTTTTT
clone size: -; V gene: TRBV12-5; D gene: TRBD1; J gene: TRBJ1-4; CDR3 protein: CASGAGQGREKLFF; CDR3 DNA: TGTGCTAGTGGCGCGGGACAGGGACGTGAAAAACTGTTTTTT
clone size: few; V gene: TRBV4-1; D gene: TRBD1; J gene: TRBJ1-1; CDR3 protein: CASSPRQGANTEAFF; CDR3 DNA: TGCGCCAGCAGCCCACGACAGGGCGCGAACACTGAAGCTTTCTTT
clone size: -; V gene: TRBV11-2; D gene: -; J gene: TRBJ2-5; CDR3 protein: CASGQETQYF; CDR3 DNA: TGTGCCAGCGGCCAAGAGACCCAGTACTTC
clone size: -; V gene: TRBV6-9; D gene: -; J gene: TRBJ2-5; CDR3 protein: CASSLGRTQYF; CDR3 DNA: TGTGCCAGCAGTTTAGGGCGGACCCAGTACTTC